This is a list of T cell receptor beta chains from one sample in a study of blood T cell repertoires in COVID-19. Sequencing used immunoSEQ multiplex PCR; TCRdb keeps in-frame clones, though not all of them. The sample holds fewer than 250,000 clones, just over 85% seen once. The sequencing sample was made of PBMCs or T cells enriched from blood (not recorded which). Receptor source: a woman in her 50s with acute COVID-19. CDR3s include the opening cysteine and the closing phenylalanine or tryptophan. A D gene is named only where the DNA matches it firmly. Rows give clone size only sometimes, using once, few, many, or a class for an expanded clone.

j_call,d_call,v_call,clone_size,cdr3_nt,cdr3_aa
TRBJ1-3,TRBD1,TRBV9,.,TGTGCCAGCAGCCCGATTAGACAGGGAGTAAACACCATATATTTT,CASSPIRQGVNTIYF
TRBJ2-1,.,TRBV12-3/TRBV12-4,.,TGTGCCAGCAGAATAGGCGGGAACAATGAGCAGTTCTTC,CASRIGGNNEQFF
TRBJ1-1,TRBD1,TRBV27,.,TGTGCCAGCAGTTTAATGGCTTCCGGGACAGCCAACACTGAAGCTTTCTTT,CASSLMASGTANTEAFF
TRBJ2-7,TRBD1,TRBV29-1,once,TGCAGCGCTGCCGGGACAGGGATTAGCGAGCAGTACTTC,CSAAGTGISEQYF
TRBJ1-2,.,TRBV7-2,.,TGTGCCAGCAGCTTATTTCAGGGGAGCTATGGCTACACCTTC,CASSLFQGSYGYTF
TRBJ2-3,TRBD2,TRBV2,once,TGTGCCAGCAGTGACAAGGGACTAGAAAGGACAGATACGCAGTATTTT,CASSDKGLERTDTQYF
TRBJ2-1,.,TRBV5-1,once,TGCGCCAGCAGCTTGCAGGGAAGCACCTACAATGAGCAGTTCTTC,CASSLQGSTYNEQFF
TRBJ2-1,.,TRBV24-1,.,TGTGCCACCAGTGATTTCGGGCGGGACGGGTACAATGAGCAGTTCTTC,CATSDFGRDGYNEQFF
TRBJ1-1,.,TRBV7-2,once,TGTGCCAGCAGCTTAGCGCTAGTTAACACTGAAGCTTTCTTT,CASSLALVNTEAFF
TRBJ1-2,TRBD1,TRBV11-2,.,TGTGCCAGCAGCCAAAACAGGGGCGACTATGGCTACACCTTC,CASSQNRGDYGYTF
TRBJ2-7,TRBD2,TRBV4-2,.,TGTGCCAGCAGCCACCCCGGGACTAGCGGGGCCGCCCTCTACGAGCAGTACTTC,CASSHPGTSGAALYEQYF
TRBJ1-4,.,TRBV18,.,TGTGCCAGCTCACCCTACGGAGCAACTAATGAAAAACTGTTTTTT,CASSPYGATNEKLFF
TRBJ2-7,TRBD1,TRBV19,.,TGTGCCAGTAGCGCCGGACAGGCACGAGAGCAGTACTTC,CASSAGQAREQYF
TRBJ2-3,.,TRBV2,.,TGTGCCAGCGCTATCACAGATACGCAGTATTTT,CASAITDTQYF
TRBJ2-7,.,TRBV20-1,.,TGCAGTGCTAGTGAGAGGGCACTAAGGGCCTACGAGCAGTACTTC,CSASERALRAYEQYF
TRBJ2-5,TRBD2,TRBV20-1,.,TGCAGTGCTAGTATAGCTAGCGGGACCCAAGAGACCCAGTACTTC,CSASIASGTQETQYF
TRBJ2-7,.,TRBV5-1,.,TGCGCCAGCAGCTTGGGGGGCCATCCCCACGAGCAGTACTTC,CASSLGGHPHEQYF
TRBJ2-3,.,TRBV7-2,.,TGTGCCAGCAGACTTAGACAAGATACGCAGTATTTT,CASRLRQDTQYF